This T cell receptor (beta chain) was retrieved from a study of control samples from healthy donors and cancer patients. Method: immunoSEQ multiplex PCR; TCRdb's copy keeps in-frame clones and lacks some. The sample has about 120,000 clones, approximately 90% seen once; the top ten hold about 1.1%. Sequencing input: PBMCs. This sequence originates from a woman aged 50 to 65 with colorectal cancer.

This chain's CDR3 is CASRASRAGLTF. CDR3 nucleotide sequence: TGTGCCAGCAGGGCGTCGAGGGCCGGACTGACTTTC. The chain links TRBV2 to TRBJ2-6, with D possibly matching TRBD2 (5 bases). Per germline, CDR1 SNHLY and CDR2 FYNNEI. CDR3 length: 12 residues. Trimming pared 6 bases from V and 16 bases from J, leaving 16 bases between.